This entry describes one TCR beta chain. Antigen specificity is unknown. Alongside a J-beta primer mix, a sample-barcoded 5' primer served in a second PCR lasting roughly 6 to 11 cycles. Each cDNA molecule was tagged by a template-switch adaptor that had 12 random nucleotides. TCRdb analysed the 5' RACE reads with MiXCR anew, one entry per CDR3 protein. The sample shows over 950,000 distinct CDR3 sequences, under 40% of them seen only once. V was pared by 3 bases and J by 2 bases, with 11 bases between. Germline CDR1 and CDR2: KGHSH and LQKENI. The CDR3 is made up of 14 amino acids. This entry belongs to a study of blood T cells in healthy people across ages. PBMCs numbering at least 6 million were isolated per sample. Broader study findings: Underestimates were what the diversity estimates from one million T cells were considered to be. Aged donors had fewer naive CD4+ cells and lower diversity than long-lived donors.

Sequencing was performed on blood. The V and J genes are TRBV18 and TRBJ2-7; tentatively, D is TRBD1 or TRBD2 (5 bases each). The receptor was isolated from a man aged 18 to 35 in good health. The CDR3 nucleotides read TGTGCCAGCTCACCTAGTTTGGGGGCCTACGAGCAGTACTTC. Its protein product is CASSPSLGAYEQYF.